The 3 T cell receptor beta chains below were found in one sample sequenced in a study of vaccination and CD4 T cells after COVID-19. No cognate antigen is known for these TCRs. An Oncomine TCR Beta short-read assay was used to sequence the DNA from cultured CD4+ T cells. From the PCR reads, TCRdb called clonotypes with MiXCR, one entry per CDR3 protein. Of over 9,000 distinct CDR3 sequences in the sample, approximately 24% were seen once. Treatment of the sample: roughly 11-day PBMC culture with coronavirus spike peptide pools or control peptides (ViraFEST assay). The sample here was CD4+ T cells from blood, cultured in vitro, taken after SARS-CoV-2 vaccination. Receptor source: a human donor who had recovered from COVID-19.

This sequence joins TRBV18 and TRBJ2-3; D is uncertain. V was trimmed by 5 bases and J by 0 bases, leaving 3 bases between them. The CDR3 contains 12 residues. Germline V CDR1 and CDR2: KGHSH, LQKENI. This chain's CDR3 is CASSTSTDTQYF. The DNA of the CDR3 is TGTGCCAGCTCAACTAGCACAGATACGCAGTATTTT.

The chain couples TRBV6-2 or TRBV6-3 to TRBJ1-3; no clear D gene. CDR3 length: 15 amino acids. V was trimmed by 6 bases and J by 0 bases, leaving 12 bases between them. Germline V gives CDR1 MNHEY, CDR2 SVGEGT. CDR3 sequence (DNA): TGTGCCAGCAGGACGGACGGGAGCTCTGGAAACACCATATATTTT. This translates into CASRTDGSSGNTIYF.

The DNA of the CDR3 is TGTGCCAGCAGCGCTAGGACAGGGGCTGCCTACGAGCAGTACTTC. Protein: CASSARTGAAYEQYF. The chain couples TRBV9 to TRBJ2-7; 9 bases line up with TRBD1. CDR1 is SGDLS and CDR2 is YYNGEE in the germline V gene. J lost 2 bases, V lost 3 bases, and 6 bases had no gene match. This CDR3 has 15 amino acids.